A single T cell receptor (beta chain) is shown here with its context. Looked up from germline, CDR1 is SGHRS and CDR2 is YFSETQ. V was pared by 0 bases and J by 4 bases, with 2 bases of the junction left unmatched. This CDR3 contains 14 residues. These data are taken from a study of blood T cell repertoires in COVID-19. Looking at the study overall: Acute and convalescent COVID-19 samples came from the United States, Italy and Spain.

Generated by immunoSEQ multiplex PCR, the TCRdb table keeps only in-frame clones and is missing some. In the table there are 40,000 to 50,000 clones, about 89% of which are singletons. The receptor comes from a man aged 50-60 years with active COVID-19. The source material was peripheral blood. This chain uses TRBV5-1 with TRBJ2-7, with TRBD1 identical over 9 bases. CDR3 region: CASSLGDRVYEQYF. For the CDR3, the DNA is TGCGCCAGCAGCTTGGGGGACAGGGTTTACGAGCAGTACTTC.